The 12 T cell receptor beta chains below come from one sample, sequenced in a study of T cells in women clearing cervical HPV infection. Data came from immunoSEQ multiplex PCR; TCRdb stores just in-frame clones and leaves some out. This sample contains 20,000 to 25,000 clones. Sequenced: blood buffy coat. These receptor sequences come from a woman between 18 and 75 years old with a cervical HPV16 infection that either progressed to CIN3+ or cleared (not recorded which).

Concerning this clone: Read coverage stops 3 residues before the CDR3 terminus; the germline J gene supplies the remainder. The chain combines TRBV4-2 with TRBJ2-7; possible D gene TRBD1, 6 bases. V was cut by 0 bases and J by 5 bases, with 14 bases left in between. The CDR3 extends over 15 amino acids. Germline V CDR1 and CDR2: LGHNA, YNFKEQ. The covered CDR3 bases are TGTGCCAGCAGCCAAGAATTTCAACAGGGTAACGAG. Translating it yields CASSQEFQQGNE. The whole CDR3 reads CASSQEFQQGNEQYF.

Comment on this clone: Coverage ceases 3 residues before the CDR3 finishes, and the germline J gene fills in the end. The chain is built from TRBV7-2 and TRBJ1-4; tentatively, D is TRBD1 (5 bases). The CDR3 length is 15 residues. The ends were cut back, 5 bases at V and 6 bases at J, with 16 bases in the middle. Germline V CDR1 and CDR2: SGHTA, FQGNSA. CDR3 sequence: CASSRLGGTDEKLFF. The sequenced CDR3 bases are TGTGCCAGCAGCCGCCTGGGGGGAACGGATGAAAAA. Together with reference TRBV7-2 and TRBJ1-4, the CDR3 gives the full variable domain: GAGVSQSPSNKVTEKGKDVELRCDPISGHTALYWYRQSLGQGLEFLIYFQGNSAPDKSGLPSDRFSAERTGGSVSTLTIQRTQQEDSAVYLCASSRLGGTDEKLFFGSGTQLSVL.

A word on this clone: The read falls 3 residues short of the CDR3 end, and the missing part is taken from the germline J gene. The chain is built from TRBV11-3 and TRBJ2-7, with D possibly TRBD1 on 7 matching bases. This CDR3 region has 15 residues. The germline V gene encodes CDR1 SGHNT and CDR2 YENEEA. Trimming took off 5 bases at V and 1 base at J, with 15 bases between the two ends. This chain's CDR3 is CASSLAGTASYEQYF. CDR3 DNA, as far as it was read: TGTGCCAGCAGCCTCGCGGGGACAGCTTCCTACGAG.

The covered CDR3 bases are TGCAGTGCGAACAGGGGTGAGGCAGATACG. Its translation is CSANRGEADT. The full CDR3 reads CSANRGEADTQYF. The V and J genes are TRBV20-1 and TRBJ2-3; the match to TRBD1 covers 7 bases. The CDR3 end is not reached by the read, which stops 3 residues before it; the germline J gene fills it in. The trim removed 6 bases at V and 4 bases at J, leaving 7 bases unmatched. This CDR3 spans 13 amino acids. Germline V lookup: CDR1 DFQATT, CDR2 SNEGSKA (reference sequence).

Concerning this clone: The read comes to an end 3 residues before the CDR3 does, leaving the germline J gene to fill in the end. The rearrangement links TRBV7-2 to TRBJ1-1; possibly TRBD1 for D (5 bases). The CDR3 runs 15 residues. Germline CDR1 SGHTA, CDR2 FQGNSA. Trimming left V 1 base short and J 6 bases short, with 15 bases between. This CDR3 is CASSLGNRRYSEAFF. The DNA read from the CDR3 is TGTGCCAGCAGCTTAGGGAACAGGCGATACTCTGAA. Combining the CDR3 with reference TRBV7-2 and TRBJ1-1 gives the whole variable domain GAGVSQSPSNKVTEKGKDVELRCDPISGHTALYWYRQSLGQGLEFLIYFQGNSAPDKSGLPSDRFSAERTGGSVSTLTIQRTQQEDSAVYLCASSLGNRRYSEAFFGQGTRLTVV.

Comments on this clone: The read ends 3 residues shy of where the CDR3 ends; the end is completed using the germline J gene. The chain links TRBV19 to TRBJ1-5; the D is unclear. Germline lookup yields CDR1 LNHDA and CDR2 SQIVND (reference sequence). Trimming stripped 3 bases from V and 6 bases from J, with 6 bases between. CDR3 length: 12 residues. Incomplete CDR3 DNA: TGTGCCAGTAGTATGGGCAGTCAGCCC. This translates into CASSMGSQP. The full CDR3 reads CASSMGSQPQHF.

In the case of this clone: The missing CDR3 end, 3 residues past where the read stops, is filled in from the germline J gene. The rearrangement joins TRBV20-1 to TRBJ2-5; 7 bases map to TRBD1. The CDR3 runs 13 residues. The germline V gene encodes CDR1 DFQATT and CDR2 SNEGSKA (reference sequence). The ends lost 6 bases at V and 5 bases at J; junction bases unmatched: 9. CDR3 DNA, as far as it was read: TGCAGTGCAGGGGCCTCAGGGGGTGAGACC. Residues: CSAGASGGET. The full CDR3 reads CSAGASGGETQYF.

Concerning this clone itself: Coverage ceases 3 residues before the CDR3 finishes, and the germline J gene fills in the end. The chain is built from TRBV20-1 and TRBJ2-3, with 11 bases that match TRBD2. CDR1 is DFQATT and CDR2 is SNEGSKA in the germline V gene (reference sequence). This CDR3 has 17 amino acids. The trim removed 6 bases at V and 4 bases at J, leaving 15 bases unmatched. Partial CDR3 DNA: TGCAGTGCCGCAGCTAGCGGGGGGCCGAAATTTTCAGATACG. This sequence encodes CSAAASGGPKFSDT. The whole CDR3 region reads CSAAASGGPKFSDTQYF.

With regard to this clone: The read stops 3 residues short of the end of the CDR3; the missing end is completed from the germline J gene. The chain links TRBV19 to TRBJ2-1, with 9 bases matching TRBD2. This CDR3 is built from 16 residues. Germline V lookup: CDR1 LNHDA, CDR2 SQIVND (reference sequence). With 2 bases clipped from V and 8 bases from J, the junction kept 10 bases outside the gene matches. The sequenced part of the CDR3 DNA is TGTGCCAGTAGTATAAGACTAGCGGTATTAGGGGATGAG. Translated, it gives CASSIRLAVLGDE. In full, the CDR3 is CASSIRLAVLGDEQFF.

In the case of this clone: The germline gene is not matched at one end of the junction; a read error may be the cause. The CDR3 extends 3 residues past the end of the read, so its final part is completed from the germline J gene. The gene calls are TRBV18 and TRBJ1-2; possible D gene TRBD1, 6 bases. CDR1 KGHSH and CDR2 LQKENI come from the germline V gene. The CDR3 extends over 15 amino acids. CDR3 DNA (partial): TGTGCCAGCTCGCCACAAGACACAGGGTATTTTGGC. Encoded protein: CASSPQDTGYFG. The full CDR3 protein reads CASSPQDTGYFGYTF.

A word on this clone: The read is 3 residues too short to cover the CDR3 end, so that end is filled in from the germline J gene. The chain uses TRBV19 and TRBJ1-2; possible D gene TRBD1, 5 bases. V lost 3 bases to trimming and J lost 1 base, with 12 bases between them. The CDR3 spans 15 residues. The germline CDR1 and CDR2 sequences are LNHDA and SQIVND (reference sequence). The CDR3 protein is CASSMPREGNYGYTF. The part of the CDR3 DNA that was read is TGTGCCAGTAGTATGCCCAGGGAGGGTAACTATGGC.

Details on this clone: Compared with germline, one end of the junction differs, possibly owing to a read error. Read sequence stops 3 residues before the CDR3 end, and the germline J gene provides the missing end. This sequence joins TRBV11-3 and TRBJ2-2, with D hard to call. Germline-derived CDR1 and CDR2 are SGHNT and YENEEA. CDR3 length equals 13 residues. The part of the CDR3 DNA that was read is TGTGCCAGCGCCAGAGTGAACATCGGGGAG. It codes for CASARVNIGE. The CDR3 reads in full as CASARVNIGELFF.